The present T cell receptor (beta chain) was sequenced within a study of a mutant IDH1 vaccine in newly diagnosed glioma. Whole-study context: In some groups vaccination began 4-6 weeks post-radiotherapy; others received it with temozolomide.

The time point: week 11, during vaccination. All doses held 300 ug of mutant IDH1 20-mer peptide, with topical imiquimod. From germline, CDR1 is MDHEN and CDR2 SYDVKM. V gave up 7 bases and J gave up 5 bases; unmatched junction bases: 3. The length of the CDR3 is 13 residues. Concerning this clone: What it binds is not known.

Libraries were prepared by immunoSEQ multiplex PCR; TCRdb keeps only in-frame clonotypes and omits some of them. The data contain 100,000 to 120,000 clones, 85% to 90% of them singletons. Sequenced material: PBMCs, taken from a glioma patient whose treatment included an IDH1 peptide vaccine. The receptor's source is a woman aged 45-60 years with glioma. The rearrangement links TRBV28 to TRBJ2-3; 10 bases are shared with TRBD2. CDR3 region: CASKLAGRDTQYF. The CDR3 coding sequence is TGTGCCAGCAAACTAGCGGGAAGAGATACGCAGTATTTT.